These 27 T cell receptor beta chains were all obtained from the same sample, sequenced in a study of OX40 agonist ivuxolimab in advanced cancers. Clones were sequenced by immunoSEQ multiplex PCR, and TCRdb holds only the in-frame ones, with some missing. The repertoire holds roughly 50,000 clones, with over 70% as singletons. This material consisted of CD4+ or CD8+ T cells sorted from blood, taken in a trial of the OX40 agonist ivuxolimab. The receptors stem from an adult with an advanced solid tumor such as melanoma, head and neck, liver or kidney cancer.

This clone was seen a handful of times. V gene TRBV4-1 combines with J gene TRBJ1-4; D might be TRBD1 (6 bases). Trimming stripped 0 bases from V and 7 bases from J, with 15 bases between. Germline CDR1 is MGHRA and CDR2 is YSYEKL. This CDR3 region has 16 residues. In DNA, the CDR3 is TGCGCCAGCAGCCAAGACGGCCGCGGGGGGGCTGAAAAACTGTTTTTT. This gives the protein CASSQDGRGGAEKLFF.

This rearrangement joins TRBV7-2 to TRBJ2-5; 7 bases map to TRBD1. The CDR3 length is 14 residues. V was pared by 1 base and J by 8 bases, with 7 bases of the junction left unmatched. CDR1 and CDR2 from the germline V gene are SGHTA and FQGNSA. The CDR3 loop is CASSLGTGRYTQYF. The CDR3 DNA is TGTGCCAGCAGCTTAGGGACAGGTCGATACACCCAGTACTTC.

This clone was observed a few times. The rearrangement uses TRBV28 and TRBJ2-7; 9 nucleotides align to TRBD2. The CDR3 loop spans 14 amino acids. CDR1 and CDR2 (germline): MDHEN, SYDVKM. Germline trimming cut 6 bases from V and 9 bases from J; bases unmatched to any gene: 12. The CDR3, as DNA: TGTGCCAGCAGCCCGGGGGGTAGCGGGGGTACGCAGTACTTC. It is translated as CASSPGGSGGTQYF.

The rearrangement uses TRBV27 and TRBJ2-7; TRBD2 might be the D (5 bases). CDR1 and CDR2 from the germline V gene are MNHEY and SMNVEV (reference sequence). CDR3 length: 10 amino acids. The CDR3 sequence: CARKDFAPFV. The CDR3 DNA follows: TGTGCCAGGAAGGACTTTGCTCCTTTCGTC.

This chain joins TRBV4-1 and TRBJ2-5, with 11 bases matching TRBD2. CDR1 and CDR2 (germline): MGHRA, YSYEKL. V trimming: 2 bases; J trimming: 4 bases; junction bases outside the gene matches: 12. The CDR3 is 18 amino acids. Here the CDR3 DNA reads TGCGCCAGCAGCCAACCTTTTCTTAGCGGGAGGGCCTTAGAGACCCAGTACTTC. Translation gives CASSQPFLSGRALETQYF.

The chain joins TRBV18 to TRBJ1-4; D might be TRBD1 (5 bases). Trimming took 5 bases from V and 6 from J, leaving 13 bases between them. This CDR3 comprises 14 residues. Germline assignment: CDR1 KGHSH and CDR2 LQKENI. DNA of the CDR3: TGTGCCAGCTCAACCGGGACGGCGGATGAAAAACTGTTTTTT. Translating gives CASSTGTADEKLFF.

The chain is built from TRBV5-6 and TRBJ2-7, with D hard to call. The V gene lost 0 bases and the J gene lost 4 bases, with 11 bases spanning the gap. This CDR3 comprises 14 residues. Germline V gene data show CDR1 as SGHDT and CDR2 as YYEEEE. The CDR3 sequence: CASSLEGGRYEQYV. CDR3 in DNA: TGTGCCAGCAGCTTGGAAGGTGGTCGGTACGAGCAGTACGTC.

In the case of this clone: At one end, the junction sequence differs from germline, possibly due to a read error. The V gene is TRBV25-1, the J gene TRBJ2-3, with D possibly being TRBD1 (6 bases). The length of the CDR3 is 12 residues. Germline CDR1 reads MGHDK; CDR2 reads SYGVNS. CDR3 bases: TGTGCCCGCAGGGGTAGCACAGATACGCAGTATTTT. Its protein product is CARRGSTDTQYF.

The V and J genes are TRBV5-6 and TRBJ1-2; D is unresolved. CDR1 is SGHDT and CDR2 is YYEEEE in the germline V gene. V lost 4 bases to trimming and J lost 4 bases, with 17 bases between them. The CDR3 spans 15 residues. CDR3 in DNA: TGTGCCAGCAGCCCTGGTGAGGGAACTCTCTATGGCTACACCTTC. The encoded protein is CASSPGEGTLYGYTF.

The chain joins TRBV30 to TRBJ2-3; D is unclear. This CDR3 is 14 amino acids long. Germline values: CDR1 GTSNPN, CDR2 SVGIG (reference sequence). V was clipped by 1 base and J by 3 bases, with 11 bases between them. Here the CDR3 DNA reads TGTGCCTGGAGTGGTCGGCTGGTGACAGATACGCAGTATTTT. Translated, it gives CAWSGRLVTDTQYF.

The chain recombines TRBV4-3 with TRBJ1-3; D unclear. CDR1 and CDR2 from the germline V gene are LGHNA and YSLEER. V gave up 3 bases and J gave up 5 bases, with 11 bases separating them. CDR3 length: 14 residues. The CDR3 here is CASSQEPGRNTIYF. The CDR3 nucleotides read TGCGCCAGCAGCCAGGAACCCGGGCGAAACACCATATATTTT.

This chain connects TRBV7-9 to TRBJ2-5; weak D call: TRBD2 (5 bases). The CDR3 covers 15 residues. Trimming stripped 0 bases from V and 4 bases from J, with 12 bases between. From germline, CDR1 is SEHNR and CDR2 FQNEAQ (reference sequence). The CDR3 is CASSLAGLAGETQYF. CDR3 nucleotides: TGTGCCAGCAGCTTAGCGGGTCTAGCCGGAGAGACCCAGTACTTC.

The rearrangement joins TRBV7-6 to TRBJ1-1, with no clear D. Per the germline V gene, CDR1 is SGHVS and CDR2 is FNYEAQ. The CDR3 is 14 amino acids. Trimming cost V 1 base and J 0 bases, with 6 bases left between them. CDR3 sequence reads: CASSLDGVNTEAFF. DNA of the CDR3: TGTGCCAGCAGCTTAGATGGGGTGAACACTGAAGCTTTCTTT.

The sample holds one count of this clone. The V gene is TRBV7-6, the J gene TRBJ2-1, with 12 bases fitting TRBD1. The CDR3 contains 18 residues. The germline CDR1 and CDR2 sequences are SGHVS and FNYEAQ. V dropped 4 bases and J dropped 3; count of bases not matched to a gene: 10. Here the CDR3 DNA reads TGTGCCAGCAGCTCCGGGACAGGGGGCCCGCGGATCTACAATGAGCAGTTCTTC. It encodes CASSSGTGGPRIYNEQFF.

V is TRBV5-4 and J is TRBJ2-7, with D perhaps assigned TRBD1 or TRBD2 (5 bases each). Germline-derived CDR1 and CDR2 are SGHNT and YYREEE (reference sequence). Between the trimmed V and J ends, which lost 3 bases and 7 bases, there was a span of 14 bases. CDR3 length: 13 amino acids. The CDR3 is CASSSGPWKEQYF. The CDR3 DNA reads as TGTGCCAGCAGCTCGGGGCCCTGGAAGGAGCAGTACTTC. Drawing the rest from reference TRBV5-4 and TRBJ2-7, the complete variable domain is ETGVTQSPTHLIKTRGQQVTLRCSSQSGHNTVSWYQQALGQGPQFIFQYYREEENGRGNFPPRFSGLQFPNYSSELNVNALELDDSALYLCASSSGPWKEQYFGPGTRLTVT.

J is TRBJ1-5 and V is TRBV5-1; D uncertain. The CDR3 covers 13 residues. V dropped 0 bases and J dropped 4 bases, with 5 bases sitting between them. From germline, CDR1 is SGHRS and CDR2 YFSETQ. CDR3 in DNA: TGCGCCAGCAGCTTGGGGGTGAATCAGCCCCAGCATTTT. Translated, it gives CASSLGVNQPQHF.

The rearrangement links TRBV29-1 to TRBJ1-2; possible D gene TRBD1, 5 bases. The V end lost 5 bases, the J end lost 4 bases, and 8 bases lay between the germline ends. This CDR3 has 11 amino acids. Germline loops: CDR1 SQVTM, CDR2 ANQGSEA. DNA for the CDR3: TGCAGCGTTTACAGGCTCTATGGCTACACCTTC. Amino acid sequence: CSVYRLYGYTF.

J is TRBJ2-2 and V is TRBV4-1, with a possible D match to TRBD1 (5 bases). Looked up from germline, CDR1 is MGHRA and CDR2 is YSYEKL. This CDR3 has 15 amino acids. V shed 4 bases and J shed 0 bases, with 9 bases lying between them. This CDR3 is CASSRQPANTGELFF. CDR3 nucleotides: TGCGCCAGCAGCCGACAGCCTGCGAACACCGGGGAGCTGTTTTTT.

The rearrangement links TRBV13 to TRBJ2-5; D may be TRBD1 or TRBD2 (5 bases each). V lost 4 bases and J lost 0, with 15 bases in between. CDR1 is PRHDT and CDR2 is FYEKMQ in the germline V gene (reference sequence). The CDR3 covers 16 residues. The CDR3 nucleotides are TGTGCCAGCAGCTCGACCGGGACGCTGGACCAAGAGACCCAGTACTTC. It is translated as CASSSTGTLDQETQYF.

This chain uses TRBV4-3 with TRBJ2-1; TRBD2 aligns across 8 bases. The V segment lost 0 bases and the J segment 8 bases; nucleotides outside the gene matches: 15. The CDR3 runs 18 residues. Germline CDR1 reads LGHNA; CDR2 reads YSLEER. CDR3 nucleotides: TGCGCCAGCAGCCAAGATCCCCACCCGGGGACTAGAGTCTATGAGCAGTTCTTC. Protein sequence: CASSQDPHPGTRVYEQFF.

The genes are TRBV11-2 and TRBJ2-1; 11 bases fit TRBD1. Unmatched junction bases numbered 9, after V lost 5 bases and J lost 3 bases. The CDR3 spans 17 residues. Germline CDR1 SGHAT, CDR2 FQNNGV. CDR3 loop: CASSPRGQGAFYNEQFF. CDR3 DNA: TGTGCCAGCAGCCCCCGCGGACAGGGGGCCTTCTACAATGAGCAGTTCTTC.

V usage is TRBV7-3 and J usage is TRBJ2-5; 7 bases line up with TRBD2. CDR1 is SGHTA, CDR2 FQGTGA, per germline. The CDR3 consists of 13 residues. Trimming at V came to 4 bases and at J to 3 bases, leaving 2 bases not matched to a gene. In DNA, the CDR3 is TGTGCCAGCAGCTCCCTAGCGGAAGAGACCCAGTACTTC. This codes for CASSSLAEETQYF.

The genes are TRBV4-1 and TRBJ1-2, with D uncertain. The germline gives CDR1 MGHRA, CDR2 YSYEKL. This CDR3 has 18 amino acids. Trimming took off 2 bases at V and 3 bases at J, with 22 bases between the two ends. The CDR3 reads CASSQPTSVEGNYYGYTF. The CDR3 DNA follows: TGCGCCAGCAGCCAACCGACCTCGGTGGAGGGAAATTACTATGGCTACACCTTC.

The CDR3 is CASSLFGSGTGELFF. In DNA form, the CDR3 reads TGTGCCAGCAGCTTATTCGGGTCTGGCACCGGGGAGCTGTTTTTT. V and J are TRBV11-2 and TRBJ2-2; D unclear. The ends were cut back, 2 bases at V and 4 bases at J, with 11 bases in the middle. CDR3 length: 15 residues. CDR1 SGHAT and CDR2 FQNNGV come from the germline V gene.

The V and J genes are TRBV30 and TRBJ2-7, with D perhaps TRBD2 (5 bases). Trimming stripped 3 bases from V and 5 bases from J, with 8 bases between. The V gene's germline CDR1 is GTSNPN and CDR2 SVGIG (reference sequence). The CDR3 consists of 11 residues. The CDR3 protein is CAWSRRNEQYV. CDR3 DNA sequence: TGTGCCTGGAGCAGGAGGAACGAGCAGTACGTC.

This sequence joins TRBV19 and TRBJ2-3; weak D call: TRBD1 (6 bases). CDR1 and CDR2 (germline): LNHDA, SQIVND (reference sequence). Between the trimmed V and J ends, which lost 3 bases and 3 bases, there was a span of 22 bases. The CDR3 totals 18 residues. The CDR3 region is CASSISVMDSLGTDTQYF. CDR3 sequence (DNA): TGTGCCAGTAGTATTTCAGTGATGGACAGCCTCGGGACAGATACGCAGTATTTT.

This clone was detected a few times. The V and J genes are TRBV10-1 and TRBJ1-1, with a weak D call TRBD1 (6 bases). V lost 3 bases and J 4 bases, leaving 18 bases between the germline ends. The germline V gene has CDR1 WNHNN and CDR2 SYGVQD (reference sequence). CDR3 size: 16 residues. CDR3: CASSDAFTGKGTEAFF. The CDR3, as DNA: TGCGCCAGCAGTGACGCCTTTACAGGGAAGGGCACTGAAGCTTTCTTT.